The 27 T cell receptor beta chains below all came from one sample that was sequenced in a study of blood T cell repertoires in COVID-19. Method: immunoSEQ multiplex PCR; TCRdb's copy keeps in-frame clones and lacks some. The sample has 49,000 or so clones; over 70% are singletons. What was sequenced was peripheral blood. Receptors originate from a man aged 50 or older with acute or convalescent COVID-19.

The gene calls are TRBV7-9 and TRBJ2-7; TRBD1 agrees at 10 bases. The germline V gene encodes CDR1 SEHNR and CDR2 FQNEAQ (reference sequence). This CDR3 spans 17 amino acids. V lost 5 bases and J lost 1; bases outside the gene matches: 11. The CDR3 protein is CASSPSRDRGQSYEQYF. For the CDR3, the DNA is TGTGCCAGCAGCCCGTCCCGGGACAGGGGACAGTCCTACGAGCAGTACTTC.

The gene calls are TRBV5-5 and TRBJ2-5; no definite D call. Deletions cut 1 base from V and 5 bases from J, with 12 bases between. Germline V lookup: CDR1 SGHKS, CDR2 YYEKEE (reference sequence). The CDR3 length is 14 residues. The CDR3 sequence: CASSLQDGGETQYF. The CDR3, as DNA: TGTGCCAGCAGCTTGCAGGATGGTGGGGAGACCCAGTACTTC.

The chain couples TRBV19 to TRBJ1-5, with 7 bases aligning to TRBD1. The CDR3 totals 18 residues. V lost 3 bases and J lost 3; bases outside the gene matches: 14. Germline lookup yields CDR1 LNHDA and CDR2 SQIVND (reference sequence). CDR3 sequence: CASSMRQGPVDPNQPQHF. DNA of the CDR3: TGTGCCAGTAGTATGAGACAGGGACCGGTGGACCCCAATCAGCCCCAGCATTTT.

The chain joins TRBV9 to TRBJ2-3; 10 bases map to TRBD2. The V gene end was trimmed by 0 bases and the J gene end by 4 bases; junction bases not matched to a gene: 2. This CDR3 is 15 amino acids long. Germline V gene lookup returns CDR1 SGDLS and CDR2 YYNGEE. The CDR3 loop is CASSVDSGGPDTQYF. The DNA of the CDR3 is TGTGCCAGCAGCGTAGATAGCGGGGGGCCAGATACGCAGTATTTT.

This clone was observed a few times. The J gene is TRBJ2-7, the V gene TRBV5-1; TRBD2 is a possible D gene (5 bases). V lost 4 bases and J 7 bases, leaving 21 bases between the germline ends. There are 15 residues in the CDR3. The V gene's germline CDR1 is SGHRS and CDR2 YFSETQ. Written as DNA, the CDR3 is TGCGCCAGCAGCGGTTTTGAGTCGGGAAATCGAGAGCAGTACTTC. It encodes CASSGFESGNREQYF.

The gene calls are TRBV5-1 and TRBJ2-7; a weak D match, TRBD2 (5 bases). Per the germline V gene, CDR1 is SGHRS and CDR2 is YFSETQ. The CDR3 totals 14 residues. Trimming cost V 0 bases and J 2 bases, with 9 bases left between them. This chain's CDR3 is CASSLAADTYEQYF. The CDR3 nucleotides are TGCGCCAGCAGCTTGGCAGCGGATACCTACGAGCAGTACTTC.

The gene calls are TRBV6-6 and TRBJ2-7; D is possibly TRBD1 (6 bases). Germline CDR1 MNHNY, CDR2 SVGAGI (reference sequence). The CDR3 has 11 residues. This CDR3 reads CAAGDDYEQYF. The CDR3 DNA sequence: TGTGCGGCAGGGGATGACTACGAGCAGTACTTC.

This chain uses TRBV27 with TRBJ2-3; TRBD2 aligns across 12 bases. Trimming took 5 bases from V and 1 from J; bases not matched to a gene: 19. Germline lookup yields CDR1 MNHEY and CDR2 SMNVEV (reference sequence). This CDR3 is built from 21 residues. CDR3 in amino acids: CASSPIIRRLAGVGGTDTQYF. DNA of the CDR3: TGTGCCAGCAGTCCCATTATCCGCCGACTAGCGGGAGTTGGAGGCACAGATACGCAGTATTTT.

The V and J genes are TRBV5-6 and TRBJ1-1, with 10 bases matching TRBD1. J lost 0 bases, V lost 1 base, and 9 bases had no gene match. The germline gives CDR1 SGHDT, CDR2 YYEEEE. The CDR3 covers 18 residues. The CDR3 sequence: CASSLSRDRGRMNTEAFF. The CDR3, as DNA: TGTGCCAGCAGCTTGAGCCGGGACAGGGGCCGGATGAACACTGAAGCTTTCTTT.

The chain is built from TRBV10-3 and TRBJ1-2, with TRBD1 matching over 8 bases. Looked up from germline, CDR1 is ENHRY and CDR2 is SYGVKD. The CDR3 sequence is 14 residues long. The J segment lost 6 bases and the V segment lost 6 bases, leaving 9 bases of the junction unmatched. CDR3 in amino acids: CAIRGAGGANGYTF. As DNA, the CDR3 is TGTGCCATCAGGGGGGCAGGGGGCGCTAATGGCTACACCTTC.

This sequence joins TRBV28 and TRBJ2-1, with D possibly matching TRBD2 (7 bases). Germline loops: CDR1 MDHEN, CDR2 SYDVKM. The length of the CDR3 is 15 residues. V dropped 8 bases and J dropped 0 bases, with 14 bases sitting between them. The DNA for the CDR3 is TGTGCCAGCCGTGATAGGGGGGGCTCCTACAATGAGCAGTTCTTC. This encodes CASRDRGGSYNEQFF.

The chain carries TRBV6-2 or TRBV6-3 and TRBJ1-6, with D uncertain. Germline V gene data show CDR1 as MNHEY and CDR2 as SVGEGT. CDR3 length: 13 residues. V lost 4 bases to trimming and J lost 10 bases, with 11 bases between them. In DNA, the CDR3 is TGTGCCAGCAGTTCTGGGGAGTACTCACCCCTCCACTTT. Protein: CASSSGEYSPLHF.

The chain combines TRBV7-9 with TRBJ2-1; TRBD1 might be the D (5 bases). CDR1 and CDR2 (germline): SEHNR, FQNEAQ (reference sequence). The ends were cut back, 3 bases at V and 4 bases at J, with 10 bases in the middle. This CDR3 has 14 amino acids. In DNA, the CDR3 is TGTGCCAGCAGCTTGCAGGGCCTATACAATGAGCAGTTCTTC. This codes for CASSLQGLYNEQFF.

This rearrangement joins TRBV5-1 to TRBJ2-1, with D uncertain. The V gene's germline CDR1 is SGHRS and CDR2 YFSETQ. V was pared by 1 base and J by 1 base, with 9 bases between. CDR3 length: 15 residues. CDR3 DNA sequence: TGCGCCAGCAGCTTGTTTACAGAATCCTACAATGAGCAGTTCTTC. Translating gives CASSLFTESYNEQFF.

This chain uses TRBV6-4 with TRBJ2-2, with TRBD1 matching 7 bases. The germline V gene has CDR1 MRHNA and CDR2 SNTAGT. The CDR3 runs to 14 residues. Germline trimming cut 3 bases from V and 3 bases from J; bases unmatched to any gene: 1. As DNA, the CDR3 is TGTGCCAGCAGTGAAGGGGGCGACACCGGGGAGCTGTTTTTT. This sequence encodes CASSEGGDTGELFF.

This clone was counted a single time. The chain joins TRBV30 to TRBJ1-6; tentative D call: TRBD1 (5 bases). Trimming removed 3 bases at V and 5 bases at J, with 8 bases between. From germline, CDR1 is GTSNPN and CDR2 SVGIG (reference sequence). This CDR3 has 13 amino acids. The CDR3 coding sequence is TGTGCCTGGAGGACAGAAAATAATTCACCCCTCCACTTT. Its translation is CAWRTENNSPLHF.

This clone was recorded once. The chain carries TRBV5-8 and TRBJ2-2; a possible D gene is TRBD2 (6 bases). Germline V gene sequence: CDR1 SGHTS, CDR2 YDEGEE. The CDR3 is made up of 14 amino acids. V was pared by 4 bases and J by 7 bases, with 14 bases between. The CDR3 DNA sequence: TGTGCCAGCAGCCAACTGATAGCGGTCGGGGAGCTGTTTTTT. It specifies CASSQLIAVGELFF.

The V and J genes are TRBV6-5 and TRBJ1-2, with TRBD1 identical over 8 bases. V trimming: 6 bases; J trimming: 3 bases; junction bases outside the gene matches: 3. The CDR3 consists of 13 residues. Per the germline V gene, CDR1 is MNHEY and CDR2 is SVGAGI. CDR3 sequence (DNA): TGTGCCAGCAGCGAGACAGGGGACTATGGCTACACCTTC. Residues: CASSETGDYGYTF.

V gene TRBV5-1 combines with J gene TRBJ1-2; 8 nucleotides match TRBD1. This CDR3 comprises 12 residues. Trimming at V came to 0 bases and at J to 14 bases, leaving 6 bases not matched to a gene. Germline CDR1 and CDR2: SGHRS and YFSETQ. In DNA form, the CDR3 reads TGCGCCAGCAGCTTGGGACAGGGGTCCGGGACCTTC. Amino acids: CASSLGQGSGTF. Based on the CDR3 plus reference TRBV5-1 and TRBJ1-2, the full variable domain is KAGVTQTPRYLIKTRGQQVTLSCSPISGHRSVSWYQQTPGQGLQFLFEYFSETQRNKGNFPGRFSGRQFSNSRSEMNVSTLELGDSALYLCASSLGQGSGTFGSGTRLTVV.

The chain employs TRBV5-5 and TRBJ2-3; 8 bases map to TRBD2. J gave up 4 bases and V 1 base, and 2 bases lay outside the gene matches. Germline loops: CDR1 SGHKS, CDR2 YYEKEE (reference sequence). This CDR3 is built from 14 residues. The CDR3 region has the DNA TGTGCCAGCAGCTTGACGGGAGGGCCAGATACGCAGTATTTT. Translation gives CASSLTGGPDTQYF.

J is TRBJ2-5 and V is TRBV3-1 (or the pseudogene TRBV3-2), with 10 bases that match TRBD2. With 10 bases clipped from V and 4 bases from J, the junction kept 9 bases outside the gene matches. Germline V CDR1 and CDR2: LGHDT, YNNKEL (reference sequence). The CDR3 has 14 residues. This chain's CDR3 is CANGERGGRETQYF. Here the CDR3 DNA reads TGTGCCAACGGAGAGCGGGGGGGCCGAGAGACCCAGTACTTC.

The chain joins TRBV5-1 to TRBJ1-2; a weak D match, TRBD1 (5 bases). V was trimmed by 1 base and J by 3 bases, leaving 19 bases between them. Germline assignment: CDR1 SGHRS and CDR2 YFSETQ. This CDR3 region has 17 residues. The DNA of the CDR3 is TGCGCCAGCAGCTTGAGGCCCCGACAGCGAGAGGACTATGGCTACACCTTC. Protein product: CASSLRPRQREDYGYTF.

This chain connects TRBV3-1 (or the pseudogene TRBV3-2) to TRBJ1-3; tentative D call: TRBD1 (6 bases). The CDR3 length is 15 residues. Trimming pared 0 bases from V and 3 bases from J, leaving 9 bases between. In germline, CDR1 is LGHDT, CDR2 YNNKEL (reference sequence). This chain's CDR3 is CASSQDEGVGNTIYF. The DNA of the CDR3 is TGTGCCAGCAGCCAAGATGAGGGGGTTGGAAACACCATATATTTT.

This chain joins TRBV4-1 and TRBJ2-7, with 10 positions matching TRBD2. This CDR3 comprises 16 residues. Germline CDR1 reads MGHRA; CDR2 reads YSYEKL. V lost 1 base to trimming and J lost 0 bases; unmatched junction nucleotides: 3. CDR3 region: CASSQVASGSSYEQYF. CDR3 DNA: TGCGCCAGCAGCCAAGTGGCTAGCGGGAGCTCCTACGAGCAGTACTTC.

The rearrangement links TRBV11-2 to TRBJ1-6; D possibly corresponds to TRBD1 (5 bases). V shed 5 bases and J shed 7 bases, with 12 bases lying between them. Germline values: CDR1 SGHAT, CDR2 FQNNGV. The CDR3 spans 14 residues. The CDR3 nucleotides are TGTGCCAGCAGCCAAAGGGGTAACAATTCACCCCTCCACTTT. It specifies CASSQRGNNSPLHF. The full variable domain, in which reference TRBV11-2 and TRBJ1-6 provide the parts outside the CDR3, is EAGVAQSPRYKIIEKRQSVAFWCNPISGHATLYWYQQILGQGPKLLIQFQNNGVVDDSQLPKDRFSAERLKGVDSTLKIQPAKLEDSAVYLCASSQRGNNSPLHFGNGTRLTVT.

The V gene is TRBV4-3, the J gene TRBJ2-5, with D tentatively TRBD1 (6 bases). Trimming left V 0 bases short and J 4 bases short, with 15 bases between. The CDR3 has 16 amino acids. Germline V gene sequence: CDR1 LGHNA, CDR2 YSLEER. In DNA form, the CDR3 reads TGCGCCAGCAGCCAAGATCGAGAAGGGGGTATAGAGACCCAGTACTTC. This codes for CASSQDREGGIETQYF.

J is TRBJ1-1 and V is TRBV3-1 (or the pseudogene TRBV3-2), with D unclear. Between the trimmed V and J ends, which lost 4 bases and 1 base, there was a span of 10 bases. CDR1 and CDR2 from the germline V gene are LGHDT and YNNKEL (reference sequence). The CDR3 is 14 amino acids. The CDR3 is CASSRDRQNTEAFF. The CDR3 DNA sequence: TGTGCCAGCAGCCGAGACCGACAGAACACTGAAGCTTTCTTT.